This TCR beta chain was identified in a study of cytomegalovirus exposure and HLA in healthy donors. General observations from the study: Earlier analysis looked at TCR beta V segments, and most were productive about 87% or about 30% of the time. Most TCR sequences showed up rarely, but some public TCRs showed up in many donors. The classifier was said to identify cytomegalovirus status with high specificity and sensitivity.

Remarks on this clone: The antigen is undetermined.

A multiplex PCR was run with 60 Vbeta primers and 13 Jbeta primers. Clones were read by immunoSEQ multiplex PCR, and TCRdb kept only the in-frame ones, dropping some. The sample has 200,000 or so clones, more than 80% seen once; the top ten hold around 2.5%. This CDR3 region has 14 residues. The V gene end was trimmed by 8 bases and the J gene end by 4 bases; junction bases not matched to a gene: 9. Looked up from germline, CDR1 is MNHNY and CDR2 is SVGAGI (reference sequence). Sequenced sample: PBMCs. This TCR derives from a woman in her 50s in good health and CMV-seropositive. The V gene is TRBV6-6, the J gene TRBJ2-3; TRBD2 matches at 7 bases. CDR3 in DNA: TGTGCCAGCGGTGGGGGGGGGTCCCCAGATACGCAGTATTTT. Translated: CASGGGGSPDTQYF.